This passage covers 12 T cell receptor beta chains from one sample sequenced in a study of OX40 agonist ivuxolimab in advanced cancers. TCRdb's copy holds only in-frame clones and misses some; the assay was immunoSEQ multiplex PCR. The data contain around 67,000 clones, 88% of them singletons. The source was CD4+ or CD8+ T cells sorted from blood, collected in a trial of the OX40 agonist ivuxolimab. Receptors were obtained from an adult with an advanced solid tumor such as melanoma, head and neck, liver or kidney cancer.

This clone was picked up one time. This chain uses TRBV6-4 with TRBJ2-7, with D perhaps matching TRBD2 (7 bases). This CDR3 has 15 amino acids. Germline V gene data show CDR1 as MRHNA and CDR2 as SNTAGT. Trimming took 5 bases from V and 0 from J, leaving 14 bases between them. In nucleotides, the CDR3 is TGTGCCAGCAGTACCCTTGCGGGGGCCTCCTACGAGCAGTACTTC. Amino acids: CASSTLAGASYEQYF.

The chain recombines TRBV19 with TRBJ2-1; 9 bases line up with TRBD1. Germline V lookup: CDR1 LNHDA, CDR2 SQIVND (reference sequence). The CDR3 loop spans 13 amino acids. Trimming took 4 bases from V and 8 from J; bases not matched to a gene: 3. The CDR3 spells CASSRDRVYEQFF. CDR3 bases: TGTGCCAGTAGTAGGGACAGGGTCTATGAGCAGTTCTTC.

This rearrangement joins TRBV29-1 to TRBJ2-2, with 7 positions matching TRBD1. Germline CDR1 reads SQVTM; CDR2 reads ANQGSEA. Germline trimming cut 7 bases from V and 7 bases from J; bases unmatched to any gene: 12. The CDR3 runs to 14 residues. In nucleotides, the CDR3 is TGCAGCGCAGCGCCAAACAGGGGCGGCGGGGAGCTGTTTTTT. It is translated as CSAAPNRGGGELFF.

In nucleotides, the CDR3 is TGTGCCAGCAGGAGCTCTGGGGCCAACGTCCTGACTTTC. Amino acid sequence: CASRSSGANVLTF. V and J are TRBV5-4 and TRBJ2-6, with D unclear. This CDR3 region has 13 residues. V lost 5 bases and J 0 bases, leaving 3 bases between the germline ends. Looked up from germline, CDR1 is SGHNT and CDR2 is YYREEE (reference sequence).

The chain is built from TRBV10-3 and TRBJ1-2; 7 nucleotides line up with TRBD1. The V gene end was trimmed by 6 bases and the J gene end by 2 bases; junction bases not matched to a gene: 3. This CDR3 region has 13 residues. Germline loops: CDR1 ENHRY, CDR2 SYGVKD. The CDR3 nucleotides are TGTGCCATCAGCTCGACAGGGAACTATGGCTACACCTTC. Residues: CAISSTGNYGYTF.

The CDR3 region is CSVGIVALNIQYF. CDR3 nucleotide sequence: TGCAGCGTGGGCATCGTCGCCCTAAACATTCAGTACTTC. The chain links TRBV29-1 to TRBJ2-4; the D is unclear. Trimming took 6 bases from V and 6 from J, leaving 15 bases between them. Germline CDR1 SQVTM, CDR2 ANQGSEA. The CDR3 sequence is 13 residues long. The variable domain in full, with the rest retrieved from reference TRBV29-1 and TRBJ2-4, is SAVISQKPSRDICQRGTSLTIQCQVDSQVTMMFWYRQQPGQSLTLIATANQGSEATYESGFVIDKFPISRPNLTFSTLTVSNMSPEDSSIYLCSVGIVALNIQYFGAGTRLSVL.

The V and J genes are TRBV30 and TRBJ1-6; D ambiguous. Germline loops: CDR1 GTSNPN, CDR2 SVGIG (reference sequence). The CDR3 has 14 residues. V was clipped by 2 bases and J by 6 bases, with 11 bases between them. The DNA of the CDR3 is TGTGCCTGGAGTTACGTCGGATCTAATTCACCCCTCCACTTT. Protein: CAWSYVGSNSPLHF.

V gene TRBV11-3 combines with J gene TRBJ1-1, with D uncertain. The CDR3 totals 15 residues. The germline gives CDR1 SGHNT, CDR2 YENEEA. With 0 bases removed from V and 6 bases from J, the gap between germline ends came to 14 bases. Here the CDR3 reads CASSLDLRVGSEAFF. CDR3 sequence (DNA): TGTGCCAGCAGCTTAGATCTTCGGGTCGGATCTGAAGCTTTCTTT.

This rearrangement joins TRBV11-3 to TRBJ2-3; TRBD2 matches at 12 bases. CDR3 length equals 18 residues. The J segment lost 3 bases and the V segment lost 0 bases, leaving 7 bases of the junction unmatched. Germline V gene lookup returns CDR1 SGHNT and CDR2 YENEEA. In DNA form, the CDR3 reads TGTGCCAGCAGCTTAGAAGTGCTTGGACTAGCGGGGACAGATACGCAGTATTTT. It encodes CASSLEVLGLAGTDTQYF.

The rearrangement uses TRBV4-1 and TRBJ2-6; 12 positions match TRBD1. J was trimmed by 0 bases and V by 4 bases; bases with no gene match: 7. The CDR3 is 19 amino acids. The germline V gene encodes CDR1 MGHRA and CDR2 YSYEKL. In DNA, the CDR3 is TGCGCCAGCAGCCGGGCGGGACAGGGGGCCAACTCTGGGGCCAACGTCCTGACTTTC. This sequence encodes CASSRAGQGANSGANVLTF.

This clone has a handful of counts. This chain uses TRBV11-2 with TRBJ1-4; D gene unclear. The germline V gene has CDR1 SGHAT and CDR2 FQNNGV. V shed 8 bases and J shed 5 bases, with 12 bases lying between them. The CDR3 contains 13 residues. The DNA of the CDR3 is TGTGCCAGCGGCTCAAACGGAAATGAAAAACTGTTTTTT. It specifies CASGSNGNEKLFF.

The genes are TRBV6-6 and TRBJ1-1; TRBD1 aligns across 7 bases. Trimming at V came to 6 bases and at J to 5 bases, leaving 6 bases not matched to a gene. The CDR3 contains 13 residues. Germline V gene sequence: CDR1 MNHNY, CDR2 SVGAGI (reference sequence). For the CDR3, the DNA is TGTGCCAGCAGGGGGACAGCGGAAACTGAAGCTTTCTTT. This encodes CASRGTAETEAFF.